The 4 T cell receptor beta chains below were found in one sample sequenced in a study of cytotoxic CD8 clonotypes in ibrutinib-treated CLL. The method was immunoSEQ multiplex PCR; TCRdb's version includes in-frame clones alone and lacks a portion of them. The sample includes about 140,000 clones, 70% to 85% seen only once; the top ten take 25% to 30%. Source: PBMCs, taken after 12 months of ibrutinib treatment. Source of these receptors: a human donor with chronic lymphocytic leukemia.

This rearrangement joins TRBV18 to TRBJ2-7; 9 bases line up with TRBD1. The CDR3 sequence is 14 residues long. CDR1 and CDR2 from the germline V gene are KGHSH and LQKENI. J was trimmed by 3 bases and V by 5 bases; bases with no gene match: 5. CDR3 in amino acids: CASSSGTGNYEQYF. CDR3 sequence (DNA): TGTGCCAGCTCATCCGGGACAGGGAACTACGAGCAGTACTTC.

This rearrangement joins TRBV7-2 to TRBJ2-2, with D uncertain. CDR1 and CDR2 from the germline V gene are SGHTA and FQGNSA. V was pared by 2 bases and J by 1 base, with 8 bases between. CDR3 length: 15 residues. CDR3 region: CASSLSWGNTGELFF. CDR3 coding DNA: TGTGCCAGCAGCTTAAGTTGGGGGAACACCGGGGAGCTGTTTTTT.

There are a few counts of this clone. The genes are TRBV27 and TRBJ2-1; 8 positions match TRBD2. The CDR3 is 16 residues long. Unmatched junction bases numbered 16, after V lost 7 bases and J lost 8 bases. Germline assignment: CDR1 MNHEY and CDR2 SMNVEV (reference sequence). As DNA, the CDR3 is TGTGCCAGCACATACCGCTTCGCGGGAGGAAGCGATGAGCAGTTCTTC. This encodes CASTYRFAGGSDEQFF.

This clone has a handful of counts. This chain connects TRBV5-1 to TRBJ1-4; TRBD1 is a possible D gene (6 bases). Germline V lookup: CDR1 SGHRS, CDR2 YFSETQ. V lost 4 bases, J lost 0 bases, and 13 bases lay in between. The CDR3 has 16 amino acids. CDR3 DNA sequence: TGCGCCAGCAGCCAAGGACAGAATCCAACTAATGAAAAACTGTTTTTT. Translating gives CASSQGQNPTNEKLFF.